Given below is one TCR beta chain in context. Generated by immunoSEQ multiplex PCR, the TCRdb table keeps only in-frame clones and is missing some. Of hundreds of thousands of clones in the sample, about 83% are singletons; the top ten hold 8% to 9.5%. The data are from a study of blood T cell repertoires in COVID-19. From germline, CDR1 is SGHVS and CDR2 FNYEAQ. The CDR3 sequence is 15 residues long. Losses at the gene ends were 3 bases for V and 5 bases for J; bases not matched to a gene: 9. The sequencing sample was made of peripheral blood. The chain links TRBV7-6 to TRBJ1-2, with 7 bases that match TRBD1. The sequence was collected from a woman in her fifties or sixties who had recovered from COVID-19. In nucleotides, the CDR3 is TGTGCCAGCAGCTTCTCGACAGGGTGGGGGTATGGCTACACCTTC. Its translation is CASSFSTGWGYGYTF. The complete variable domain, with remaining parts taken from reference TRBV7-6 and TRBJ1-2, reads GAGVSQSPRYKVTKRGQDVALRCDPISGHVSLYWYRQALGQGPEFLTYFNYEAQQDKSGLPNDRFSAERPEGSISTLTIQRTEQRDSAMYRCASSFSTGWGYGYTFGSGTRLTVV.